The 16 T cell receptor beta chains in this list originate from one sample, sequenced in a study of blood T cell repertoires in COVID-19. Repertoires were generated with immunoSEQ multiplex PCR, while TCRdb's copy carries only in-frame clones and drops some. Of tens of thousands of clones in the sample, roughly 80% were seen once. The specimen sequenced was peripheral blood. These receptors all come from a human donor in a cohort sampled during active COVID-19.

CDR3 in amino acids: CASTDMQGPVPQHF. The CDR3 coding sequence is TGTGCCAGTACCGACATGCAGGGTCCAGTGCCCCAGCATTTT. This chain joins TRBV19 and TRBJ1-5; maybe TRBD1 (5 bases). The CDR3 consists of 14 residues. Germline CDR1 LNHDA, CDR2 SQIVND (reference sequence). V shed 7 bases and J shed 9 bases, with 19 bases lying between them.

This clone has only a few counts. The chain joins TRBV6-6 to TRBJ1-2; TRBD1 aligns across 10 bases. The germline CDR1 and CDR2 sequences are MNHNY and SVGAGI (reference sequence). V trimming: 4 bases; J trimming: 5 bases; junction bases outside the gene matches: 1. CDR3 length equals 13 residues. The CDR3 protein is CASSWGQGYGYTF. CDR3 DNA: TGTGCCAGCAGTTGGGGACAGGGGTATGGCTACACCTTC.

The chain recombines TRBV7-8 with TRBJ1-3, with 7 bases lining up with TRBD1. Losses at the gene ends were 5 bases for V and 4 bases for J; bases not matched to a gene: 5. Germline V gene sequence: CDR1 SGHVS, CDR2 FQNEAQ. CDR3 size: 14 residues. This CDR3 is CASSPQGWGNTIYF. The DNA for the CDR3 is TGTGCCAGCAGCCCACAGGGGTGGGGAAACACCATATATTTT.

The chain is built from TRBV24-1 and TRBJ2-1; possibly TRBD2 for D (7 bases). This CDR3 spans 15 amino acids. V was pared by 9 bases and J by 5 bases, with 19 bases between. CDR1 and CDR2 from the germline V gene are KGHDR and SFDVKD. CDR3 loop: CATEVERGGDNEQFF. In DNA, the CDR3 is TGTGCCACCGAAGTTGAGCGAGGGGGGGACAATGAGCAGTTCTTC.

The chain uses TRBV5-4 and TRBJ2-2, with D unresolved. V was trimmed by 4 bases and J by 6 bases, leaving 13 bases between them. The CDR3 is 14 residues long. Germline V lookup: CDR1 SGHNT, CDR2 YYREEE (reference sequence). The CDR3 DNA sequence: TGTGCCAGCAGCCGCGATCCTAGTTCCGGGGAGCTGTTTTTT. This codes for CASSRDPSSGELFF.

The chain couples TRBV19 to TRBJ1-2; TRBD1 matches at 7 bases. The CDR3 covers 11 residues. J was trimmed by 9 bases and V by 6 bases; bases with no gene match: 4. Per the germline V gene, CDR1 is LNHDA and CDR2 is SQIVND (reference sequence). The DNA of the CDR3 is TGTGCCAGTAGACAGGGGCTGCGCTACACCTTC. The encoded protein is CASRQGLRYTF. Looking up the rest from reference TRBV19 and TRBJ1-2 gives the full variable domain: DGGITQSPKYLFRKEGQNVTLSCEQNLNHDAMYWYRQDPGQGLRLIYYSQIVNDFQKGDIAEGYSVSREKKESFPLTVTSAQKNPTAFYLCASRQGLRYTFGSGTRLTVV.

In its sample, this clone was seen once. The chain combines TRBV6-4 with TRBJ2-7; no clear D. Germline CDR1 and CDR2: MRHNA and SNTAGT. Trimming shortened V by 9 bases and J by 0 bases, and 15 bases separated the two germline ends. The CDR3 contains 14 residues. The CDR3 DNA reads as TGTGCCAGGGCGGAGTTGCCCGACTCCTACGAGCAGTACGTC. It is translated as CARAELPDSYEQYV.

The gene calls are TRBV19 and TRBJ1-5; possible D gene TRBD1, 6 bases. The germline gives CDR1 LNHDA, CDR2 SQIVND (reference sequence). There are 13 residues in the CDR3. V shed 8 bases and J shed 2 bases, with 10 bases lying between them. DNA for the CDR3: TGTGCCAGTTCCAGGGGACGCAATCAGCCCCAGCATTTT. Amino acids: CASSRGRNQPQHF.

The chain links TRBV7-3 to TRBJ2-3, with a tentative D call TRBD2 (5 bases). CDR1 SGHTA and CDR2 FQGTGA come from the germline V gene. The V end lost 2 bases, the J end lost 4 bases, and 7 bases lay between the germline ends. The CDR3 covers 13 residues. CDR3 DNA sequence: TGTGCCAGCAGCTTATTCGGGGCAGATACGCAGTATTTT. Its protein product is CASSLFGADTQYF.

The V call is TRBV6-6, the J call TRBJ2-3; 10 nucleotides agree with TRBD2. The trim removed 5 bases at V and 4 bases at J, leaving 9 bases unmatched. CDR3 size: 16 residues. Per germline, CDR1 MNHNY and CDR2 SVGAGI (reference sequence). Written as DNA, the CDR3 is TGTGCCAGCAGTCGAAGCGGGAGGGCCCTGTCAGATACGCAGTATTTT. Its translation is CASSRSGRALSDTQYF.

The V and J genes are TRBV19 and TRBJ1-1; TRBD1 is a possible D gene (6 bases). CDR1 and CDR2 from the germline V gene are LNHDA and SQIVND (reference sequence). This CDR3 is 15 amino acids long. V dropped 8 bases and J dropped 1 base, with 17 bases sitting between them. The CDR3 nucleotides are TGTGCCAGTCATCAGGGGAGGGGGGCGAACACTGAAGCTTTCTTT. As protein: CASHQGRGANTEAFF.

V usage is TRBV3-1 (or the pseudogene TRBV3-2) and J usage is TRBJ2-1, with TRBD2 identical over 8 bases. Looked up from germline, CDR1 is LGHDT and CDR2 is YNNKEL (reference sequence). This CDR3 is 15 amino acids long. Trimming cost V 2 bases and J 1 base; bases outside gene matches: 1. The CDR3 coding sequence is TGTGCCAGCAGCCAATCTAGCGGGTCCTACAATGAGCAGTTCTTC. Translated, it gives CASSQSSGSYNEQFF.

The rearrangement uses TRBV7-9 and TRBJ2-1; maybe TRBD2 (6 bases). The CDR3 has 16 amino acids. CDR1 SEHNR and CDR2 FQNEAQ come from the germline V gene (reference sequence). Trimming removed 2 bases from V and 1 base from J, with 12 bases in between. CDR3 bases: TGTGCCAGCAGCTTAAGAACGGGGAGGTCCTACAATGAGCAGTTCTTC. Translating it yields CASSLRTGRSYNEQFF.

The CDR3 sequence: CATSDTNQGPNQPQHF. The CDR3 DNA is TGTGCCACCAGTGATACAAATCAGGGGCCCAATCAGCCCCAGCATTTT. This chain links TRBV24-1 with TRBJ1-5; tentative D call: TRBD1 (6 bases). This CDR3 is built from 16 residues. V lost 3 bases and J 3 bases, leaving 14 bases between the germline ends. CDR1 is KGHDR, CDR2 SFDVKD, per germline.

The chain links TRBV5-6 to TRBJ1-6; D is ambiguous. Per the germline V gene, CDR1 is SGHDT and CDR2 is YYEEEE. V was cut by 2 bases and J by 0 bases, with 9 bases left in between. This CDR3 comprises 16 residues. CDR3 nucleotide sequence: TGTGCCAGCAGCTTACGGGTAGGCTCCTATAATTCACCCCTCCACTTT. It is translated as CASSLRVGSYNSPLHF.

The J gene is TRBJ2-3, the V gene TRBV6-5; maybe TRBD2 (5 bases). V was shortened by 5 bases and J by 2 bases, with 14 bases between the two germline ends. CDR3 length equals 15 residues. Germline V gene sequence: CDR1 MNHEY, CDR2 SVGAGI. For the CDR3, the DNA is TGTGCCAGCAGTCTAAAAAGCGGCTCCACAGATACGCAGTATTTT. Residues: CASSLKSGSTDTQYF.